This is a list of T cell receptor beta chains from one sample in a study of regulatory and conventional T cells in RAG deficiency. Libraries were prepared by immunoSEQ multiplex PCR; TCRdb keeps only in-frame clonotypes and omits some of them. This table has around 37,000 clones, around 91% appearing once. The data were also submitted as part of a second study, on regulatory T cells.

The sequenced material came from CD8+ T cells sorted from blood. These receptors were obtained from a human donor in good health. Each CDR3 is given with its conserved first and last residue. D genes are given only for firm matches. Some rows have no size entry. The others give once, few or many, or a class for an expanded clone.

abundance	v_gene	j_gene	len	d_gene	CDR3aa	CDR3nt
-	TRBV6-1	TRBJ1-5	15	-	CASSEWWGSNQPQHF	TGTGCCAGCAGTGAATGGTGGGGTTCAAATCAGCCCCAGCATTTT
-	TRBV7-9	TRBJ2-1	16	-	CASSPHLGTTYSEQFF	TGTGCCAGCAGCCCACACCTCGGGACGACCTACAGTGAGCAGTTCTTC
-	TRBV7-5	TRBJ2-1	16	-	CARSLGVRQGSNEQFF	TGTGCCAGAAGCTTAGGTGTACGGCAGGGTAGCAATGAGCAGTTCTTC
-	TRBV7-8	TRBJ2-5	17	TRBD2	CASSPTRLAGRKETQYF	TGTGCCAGCAGCCCAACCAGACTAGCGGGGAGGAAAGAGACCCAGTACTTC
-	TRBV27	TRBJ2-5	16	-	CASSLSSAGAKETQYF	TGTGCCAGCAGTTTATCCTCGGCAGGGGCAAAAGAGACCCAGTACTTC
-	TRBV6-1	TRBJ1-5	15	-	CASSEAWVSNQPQHF	TGTGCCAGCAGTGAAGCGTGGGTTAGCAATCAGCCCCAGCATTTT
-	TRBV30	TRBJ1-4	15	-	CAWSVSGVSVEKLFF	TGTGCCTGGAGTGTATCGGGGGTTTCTGTTGAAAAACTGTTTTTT
-	TRBV7-9	TRBJ2-6	16	TRBD1	CASSRDSHSGANVLTF	TGTGCCAGCAGCCGGGACAGCCACTCTGGGGCCAACGTCCTGACTTTC
medium-sized	TRBV4-1	TRBJ1-2	16	-	CASSQDRLTAPYGYTF	TGCGCCAGCAGCCAAGACCGACTGACAGCCCCGTATGGCTACACCTTC
-	TRBV6-1	TRBJ2-5	15	-	CASEPRTAAQETQYF	TGTGCCAGCGAGCCGAGGACAGCCGCCCAAGAGACCCAGTACTTC
-	TRBV27	TRBJ2-1	15	TRBD2	CASSWRGGLYNEQFF	TGTGCCAGCAGTTGGCGGGGGGGACTCTACAATGAGCAGTTCTTC
-	TRBV15	TRBJ2-3	17	TRBD2	CATSTPIAGGLTDTQYF	TGTGCCACCAGCACTCCGATAGCGGGGGGGCTCACAGATACGCAGTATTTT
-	TRBV21-1	TRBJ2-1	13	-	CASSSGQDNEQFF	TGTGCCAGCAGCAGTGGACAAGACAATGAGCAGTTCTTC
-	TRBV19	TRBJ2-7	14	TRBD1	CASSAGTGAYEQYF	TGTGCCAGTAGTGCCGGGACAGGAGCCTACGAGCAGTACTTC
once	TRBV21-1	TRBJ2-1	18	-	CASTRTSGGARTYNEQFF	TGTGCCAGCACAAGGACTAGCGGGGGGGCAAGGACCTACAATGAGCAGTTCTTC
-	TRBV29-1	TRBJ1-1	12	-	CSGGVMNTEAFF	TGCAGCGGAGGGGTGATGAACACTGAAGCTTTCTTT
-	TRBV6-1	TRBJ2-3	15	TRBD2	CASSPLAGGLDTQYF	TGTGCCAGCAGTCCACTAGCGGGGGGGCTGGATACGCAGTATTTT
-	TRBV7-2	TRBJ1-1	15	-	CASSLAWVSNTEAFF	TGTGCCAGCAGCTTAGCTTGGGTTTCGAACACTGAAGCTTTCTTT
once	TRBV7-9	TRBJ1-4	14	-	CASSQRRGREKLFF	TGTGCCAGCAGCCAGAGGCGGGGTAGGGAAAAACTGTTTTTT
few	TRBV7-9	TRBJ1-2	15	-	CASTEMDRSNYGYTF	TGTGCCAGCACCGAAATGGACAGATCTAACTATGGCTACACCTTC
once	TRBV6-6	TRBJ1-2	14	TRBD1	CASSGQGGSDGYTF	TGTGCCAGCAGTGGACAGGGGGGGTCGGATGGCTACACCTTC
-	TRBV7-9	TRBJ2-7	15	-	CASSWGGVAPYEQYF	TGTGCCAGCAGCTGGGGCGGGGTTGCCCCCTACGAGCAGTACTTC
few	TRBV5-6	TRBJ1-5	12	-	CASSSLNQPQHF	TGTGCCAGCAGCAGTCTCAATCAGCCCCAGCATTTT
-	TRBV4-1	TRBJ2-7	13	-	CAAGHPGSYEQYF	TGCGCCGCAGGTCACCCAGGCTCCTACGAGCAGTACTTC
-	TRBV27	TRBJ1-2	13	-	CASSKGTYYGYTF	TGTGCCAGCAGTAAGGGAACATACTATGGCTACACCTTC
-	TRBV28	TRBJ1-2	16	-	CASSSQETPPGYGYTF	TGTGCCAGCAGTTCCCAGGAGACACCCCCAGGCTATGGCTACACCTTC
-	TRBV14	TRBJ2-5	15	-	CASSQEGLRAETQYF	TGTGCCAGCAGCCAAGAAGGGCTAAGGGCGGAGACCCAGTACTTC
once	TRBV6-5	TRBJ1-3	14	-	CASSPTRTGNTIYF	TGTGCCAGCAGCCCCACTAGGACCGGAAACACCATATATTTT
-	TRBV14	TRBJ2-5	16	TRBD2	CASSQFSGRGGETQYF	TGTGCCAGCAGCCAATTCAGCGGGAGAGGGGGAGAGACCCAGTACTTC
-	TRBV5-1	TRBJ2-7	15	-	CASSGRGGISYEQYF	TGCGCCAGCAGCGGGAGGGGGGGCATCTCCTACGAGCAGTACTTC
medium-sized	TRBV10-3	TRBJ1-2	14	-	CAISEGDHAIGYTF	TGTGCCATCAGTGAGGGGGACCATGCGATTGGCTACACCTTC
-	TRBV27	TRBJ2-2	16	-	CASRPTRLANTGELFF	TGTGCCAGCAGGCCTACTAGACTCGCGAACACCGGGGAGCTGTTTTTT
-	TRBV4-1	TRBJ2-1	13	-	CASSQEPGAPQFF	TGCGCCAGCAGCCAAGAGCCAGGGGCGCCACAGTTCTTC
-	TRBV5-4	TRBJ1-5	15	TRBD1	CASSLDSGGSQPQHF	TGTGCCAGCAGCTTGGATTCAGGGGGAAGTCAGCCCCAGCATTTT
-	TRBV30	TRBJ2-1	13	TRBD2	CAWAGTNYNEQFF	TGTGCCTGGGCCGGGACTAACTACAATGAGCAGTTCTTC
-	TRBV2	TRBJ1-4	14	-	CASSENSANEKLFF	TGTGCCAGCAGTGAAAACTCAGCCAATGAAAAACTGTTTTTT
-	TRBV9	TRBJ2-3	14	-	CASSVDIHSDTQYF	TGTGCCAGCAGCGTAGATATACACTCAGATACGCAGTATTTT
few	TRBV11-2	TRBJ2-5	15	TRBD2	CASRSGLAGGDGQYF	TGTGCCAGCAGGTCCGGCCTAGCGGGGGGTGACGGCCAGTACTTC
-	TRBV29-1	TRBJ2-5	15	-	CSVPLVGGWQETQYF	TGCAGCGTCCCCCTAGTAGGGGGATGGCAAGAGACCCAGTACTTC
-	TRBV9	TRBJ2-7	17	TRBD1	CASSVAFGDSPPYEQYF	TGTGCCAGCAGCGTCGCCTTTGGGGACAGCCCTCCCTACGAGCAGTACTTC
-	TRBV10-1	TRBJ1-2	13	-	CASSPTLTYGYTF	TGCGCCAGCAGTCCGACACTTACCTATGGCTACACCTTC
-	TRBV6-6	TRBJ2-3	15	TRBD2	CASSNSGRAPDTQYF	TGTGCCAGCAGTAACAGCGGGAGGGCCCCAGATACGCAGTATTTT
-	TRBV11-2	TRBJ1-2	12	-	CASSLDIEGYTF	TGTGCCAGCAGCTTAGATATAGAGGGCTACACCTTC
-	TRBV6-1	TRBJ2-7	16	-	CASSELLTGLRVGQYF	TGTGCCAGCAGTGAACTTTTGACGGGCCTCCGGGTTGGGCAGTACTTC
-	TRBV28	TRBJ1-1	12	TRBD1	CASSLTGGRSFF	TGTGCCAGCAGCCTAACAGGGGGCAGGTCTTTCTTT
few	TRBV2	TRBJ2-1	15	TRBD2	CASSRTSGGANEQFF	TGTGCCAGCAGCCGGACTAGCGGGGGGGCAAATGAGCAGTTCTTC
few	TRBV7-8	TRBJ1-2	13	-	CASSFGSGYGYTF	TGTGCCAGCAGCTTCGGGAGTGGCTATGGCTACACCTTC
-	TRBV5-1	TRBJ2-6	15	-	CASSPAVFGANVLTF	TGCGCCAGCAGCCCAGCCGTCTTTGGGGCCAACGTCCTGACTTTC
-	TRBV5-5	TRBJ1-1	13	TRBD1	CASSWTGWTEAFF	TGTGCCAGCAGCTGGACAGGGTGGACTGAAGCTTTCTTT
-	TRBV7-3	TRBJ1-2	13	-	CASSFGSGYGYTF	TGTGCCAGCAGCTTCGGGAGTGGCTATGGCTACACCTTC